The rows below give T cell receptor beta chains drawn from one sample of a study of regulatory T cells in long-lasting Graves disease. TCRdb analysed the multiplex PCR reads with MiXCR anew, one entry per CDR3 protein. Altogether around 250,000 distinct CDR3 sequences are present, 20% being singletons, with the ten largest covering roughly 13%. This specimen consisted of peripheral blood mononuclear cells (PBMCs), obtained at new diagnosis, from a patient treated with antithyroid drugs. Receptor source: a female donor with Graves disease. CDR3s include the opening cysteine and the closing phenylalanine or tryptophan. D genes are given only for firm matches. Expanded clones are given a class, and other clones once, few, many or no size at all.

J: TRBJ2-1
length: 17
size: once
V: TRBV11-2
D: .
DNA: TGTGCCAGCAGCTTATATCGGGGGACGAGCTCCTACAATGAGCAGTTCTTC
CDR3: CASSLYRGTSSYNEQFF

J: TRBJ2-2
length: 14
size: many
V: TRBV11-2
D: .
DNA: TGTGCCAGCAGTAGGGGGTCAAACACCGGGGAGCTGTTTTTT
CDR3: CASSRGSNTGELFF

J: TRBJ2-1
length: 15
size: many
V: TRBV5-1
D: .
DNA: TGCGCCAGCAGCTTGGAAGGGGAATCCTACAATGAGCAGTTCTTC
CDR3: CASSLEGESYNEQFF

J: TRBJ2-1
length: 14
size: many
V: TRBV28
D: .
DNA: TGTGCCTCCCACGAGGGGGGGAGGGCCAATGAGCAGTTCTTC
CDR3: CASHEGGRANEQFF

J: TRBJ2-1
length: 12
size: few
V: TRBV19
D: .
DNA: TGTGCCACGCAGGGGAGAGGGGTAAAGCAGTTCTTC
CDR3: CATQGRGVKQFF

J: TRBJ2-7
length: 14
size: .
V: TRBV20-1
D: TRBD2
DNA: TGCAGTGCTGAGACTAGCGGGGACCTGGGGGAGCAGTACTTC
CDR3: CSAETSGDLGEQYF

J: TRBJ1-4
length: 13
size: .
V: TRBV19
D: .
DNA: TGTGCCAGTTCAGCGACCGATAATGAAAAACTGTTTTTT
CDR3: CASSATDNEKLFF

J: TRBJ1-2
length: 15
size: many
V: TRBV5-1
D: .
DNA: TGCGCCAGCAGCTTGGATGTTGGGGGAAACTATGGCTACACCTTC
CDR3: CASSLDVGGNYGYTF

J: TRBJ2-3
length: 13
size: .
V: TRBV20-1
D: TRBD2
DNA: TGCAGTGCCGGGAGGGAAAGCACAGATACGCAGTATTTT
CDR3: CSAGRESTDTQYF

J: TRBJ1-5
length: 15
size: many
V: TRBV28
D: .
DNA: TGTGCCAGCAGGTCCTTTGGAGGGAGCAATCAGCCCCAGCATTTT
CDR3: CASRSFGGSNQPQHF

J: TRBJ2-7
length: 16
size: .
V: TRBV9
D: .
DNA: TGTGCCAGCAGCGTAGGAGCGGGTGGGGGGACCTACGAGCAGTACTTC
CDR3: CASSVGAGGGTYEQYF

J: TRBJ2-3
length: 16
size: .
V: TRBV19
D: .
DNA: TGTGCCAGTAGTATGCTGTCTAACGGGAGCACAGATACGCAGTATTTT
CDR3: CASSMLSNGSTDTQYF

J: TRBJ2-1
length: 19
size: .
V: TRBV7-9
D: TRBD2
DNA: TGTGCCAGCAGCTCAGAGTGGGACGGACTAGCGGGAGGTAACAATGAGCAGTTCTTC
CDR3: CASSSEWDGLAGGNNEQFF

J: TRBJ2-6
length: 16
size: few
V: TRBV19
D: TRBD1
DNA: TGTGCCAGTAGCGACAGGGGGCGGGAAGGGGCCAACGTCCTGACTTTC
CDR3: CASSDRGREGANVLTF

J: TRBJ1-5
length: 16
size: many
V: TRBV7-9
D: .
DNA: TGTGCCAGCAGCTTAAGTTTGAGCCAGATCAATCAGCCCCAGCATTTT
CDR3: CASSLSLSQINQPQHF

J: TRBJ1-5
length: 15
size: many
V: TRBV29-1
D: .
DNA: TGCAGCGTTGAAGTAGGCGGATCGGGCAATCAGCCCCAGCATTTT
CDR3: CSVEVGGSGNQPQHF

J: TRBJ2-5
length: 14
size: .
V: TRBV6-2/TRBV6-3
D: .
DNA: TGTGCCAGCAGTTACTCGACAGGGAGGAAGACCCAGTACTTC
CDR3: CASSYSTGRKTQYF

J: TRBJ2-4
length: 15
size: many
V: TRBV11-3
D: .
DNA: TGTGCCAGCAGCTTCAATTCCGGGAGCAAAAACATTCAGTACTTC
CDR3: CASSFNSGSKNIQYF

J: TRBJ2-7
length: 16
size: once
V: TRBV11-3
D: TRBD2
DNA: TGTGCCAGCAGCTTCTCATGGGGGGGTGGCTCCTACGAGCAGTACTTC
CDR3: CASSFSWGGGSYEQYF

J: TRBJ2-2
length: 15
size: .
V: TRBV19
D: TRBD1
DNA: TGTGCCAGTAGTACCCGGACAGGGAACACCGGGGAGCTGTTTTTT
CDR3: CASSTRTGNTGELFF

J: TRBJ2-3
length: 18
size: many
V: TRBV7-8
D: TRBD2
DNA: TGTGCCAGCAGCTCCCTAGCGGGGACGGGAGTAGGAACAGATACGCAGTATTTT
CDR3: CASSSLAGTGVGTDTQYF

J: TRBJ2-3
length: 12
size: many
V: TRBV20-1
D: .
DNA: TGCAGTGCCCCGACTACCACAGATACGCAGTATTTT
CDR3: CSAPTTTDTQYF

J: TRBJ1-5
length: 14
size: .
V: TRBV10-3
D: TRBD1
DNA: TGTGCCATCAGTGAGCGACAGGGGGTTGAGCCCCAGCATTTT
CDR3: CAISERQGVEPQHF

J: TRBJ2-3
length: 16
size: many
V: TRBV20-1
D: .
DNA: TGCAGTGCCCGGGCGGTAATTAGCCTCAGCACAGATACGCAGTATTTT
CDR3: CSARAVISLSTDTQYF

J: TRBJ1-5
length: 13
size: few
V: TRBV10-3
D: .
DNA: TGTGCCATCAGTGGAGGCCTCGGGCAGCCCCAGCATTTT
CDR3: CAISGGLGQPQHF

J: TRBJ2-7
length: 13
size: .
V: TRBV28
D: TRBD2
DNA: TGTGCCAGCAGATTTAGCGGGTCCTACGAGCAGTACTTC
CDR3: CASRFSGSYEQYF

J: TRBJ2-1
length: 16
size: many
V: TRBV7-9
D: TRBD2
DNA: TGTGCCAGCAGCTTAAGGCTAGCGGGAGATGGCGGAGAGCAGTTCTTC
CDR3: CASSLRLAGDGGEQFF

J: TRBJ2-5
length: 15
size: many
V: TRBV19
D: .
DNA: TGTGCCAGTAGTATCGGAGAGGGAGTAAGAGAGACCCAGTACTTC
CDR3: CASSIGEGVRETQYF

J: TRBJ2-5
length: 15
size: .
V: TRBV14
D: .
DNA: TGTGCCAGCAGCCAAGGGTTGAGGGCGGAGGAGACCCAGTACTTC
CDR3: CASSQGLRAEETQYF

J: TRBJ1-1
length: 15
size: .
V: TRBV28
D: TRBD1
DNA: TGTGCCAGCAGCTACAGGGGCAGGGGGTCCCCTGAAGCTTTCTTT
CDR3: CASSYRGRGSPEAFF

J: TRBJ2-1
length: 17
size: many
V: TRBV9
D: TRBD2
DNA: TGTGCCAGCAGCGTACTCCTGACTAGCGATGACTCTCATGAGCAGTTCTTC
CDR3: CASSVLLTSDDSHEQFF

J: TRBJ2-2
length: 15
size: many
V: TRBV7-2
D: TRBD1
DNA: TGTGCCAGCAGCTCCCGACAGGGTGGAACCGGGGAGCTGTTTTTT
CDR3: CASSSRQGGTGELFF

J: TRBJ2-7
length: 14
size: .
V: TRBV11-2
D: TRBD1
DNA: TGTGCCAGCAGCTTAAGGCGACAGGGGAGTGAGCAGTACTTC
CDR3: CASSLRRQGSEQYF

J: TRBJ2-1
length: 13
size: many
V: TRBV7-2
D: TRBD1
DNA: TGTGCCAGCAGCTTAGGTTCCGGGGACAGGCAGTTCTTC
CDR3: CASSLGSGDRQFF

J: TRBJ2-7
length: 15
size: many
V: TRBV7-9
D: .
DNA: TGTGCCAGCAGCTCTGCCGGGTCTTATAGGAACGAGCAGTACTTC
CDR3: CASSSAGSYRNEQYF

J: TRBJ2-2
length: 16
size: many
V: TRBV6-2/TRBV6-3
D: .
DNA: TGTGCCAGCAGTTACTCTAGCGGATTGAACACCGGGGAGCTGTTTTTT
CDR3: CASSYSSGLNTGELFF

J: TRBJ2-1
length: 13
size: many
V: TRBV7-3
D: .
DNA: TGTGCCAGCAGCTTAAAGGGGGTGCATGAGCAGTTCTTC
CDR3: CASSLKGVHEQFF

J: TRBJ2-2
length: 17
size: few
V: TRBV5-5
D: TRBD2
DNA: TGTGCCAGCAGCTTTTCTTCGCTAGCGGGAGCGGGCGGGGAGCTGTTTTTT
CDR3: CASSFSSLAGAGGELFF

J: TRBJ2-3
length: 15
size: many
V: TRBV11-1
D: .
DNA: TGTGCCAGCAGCCCAGCTGACACAGGCACAGATACGCAGTATTTT
CDR3: CASSPADTGTDTQYF

J: TRBJ2-2
length: 15
size: many
V: TRBV7-3
D: TRBD2
DNA: TGTGCCAGCAGCCTCCGTACTAGCGAGTCCGGGGAGCTGTTTTTT
CDR3: CASSLRTSESGELFF

J: TRBJ2-5
length: 13
size: .
V: TRBV7-2
D: .
DNA: TGTGCCAGCAGCTTAAGGTGGGGGGAGACCCAGTACTTC
CDR3: CASSLRWGETQYF

J: TRBJ2-2
length: 13
size: many
V: TRBV2
D: TRBD1
DNA: TGTGCCAGCAGACAACAGGGGACCGGGGAGCTGTTTTTT
CDR3: CASRQQGTGELFF

J: TRBJ2-1
length: 14
size: many
V: TRBV5-6
D: .
DNA: TGTGCCAGCAGCTTGGTCGGGACACACAATGAGCAGTTCTTC
CDR3: CASSLVGTHNEQFF

J: TRBJ2-7
length: 15
size: .
V: TRBV18
D: .
DNA: TGTGCCAGCTCACCACGGCAGGACCTCTCCTACGAGCAGTACTTC
CDR3: CASSPRQDLSYEQYF

J: TRBJ2-1
length: 15
size: .
V: TRBV6-2/TRBV6-3
D: .
DNA: TGTGCCAGCAGATTTCGACACCGACCCTACAATGAGCGGTTCTTC
CDR3: CASRFRHRPYNERFF

J: TRBJ2-5
length: 16
size: few
V: TRBV5-1
D: TRBD2
DNA: TGCGCCAGCAGCGTTACTAGCGGGAGGGCCGGAGAGACCCAGTACTTC
CDR3: CASSVTSGRAGETQYF

J: TRBJ2-2
length: 16
size: .
V: TRBV7-3
D: TRBD2
DNA: TGTGCCAGCAGTCGGACTAGCGGGAGAGGGACCGGGGAGCTGTTTTTT
CDR3: CASSRTSGRGTGELFF

J: TRBJ1-1
length: 12
size: many
V: TRBV28
D: .
DNA: TGTGCCAGCAGTCCCCCAGATACTGAAGCTTTCTTT
CDR3: CASSPPDTEAFF